This T cell receptor beta chain was identified during a study of Graves' ophthalmopathy and Graves' hyperthyroidism. At the level of the study: Researchers obtained peripheral blood at initial diagnosis, before any treatment had begun.

A few counts support this clonotype. Physicians reached a diagnosis by relying on clinical symptoms, serum thyroxine, TRAb, thyroid ultrasound and orbital computed tomography. PBMCs were obtained from roughly 9.5 ml of fresh peripheral blood. CDR1 and CDR2 (germline): ENHRY, SYGVKD. The CDR3 consists of 19 residues. The V end was cut by 0 bases, the J end by 4 bases, with 25 bases between. Investigators amplified TCR beta CDR3 regions from RNA transcripts. HTBI primers were employed in first-round RT-PCR, then a second-round multiplex PCR followed. TCRdb itself ran the multiplex PCR reads through MiXCR, one entry per CDR3 protein. Of hundreds of thousands of distinct CDR3 sequences listed, around 40% are singletons.

The sequenced sample consisted of peripheral blood. The receptor's source is an adult man with Graves' ophthalmopathy. V gene TRBV10-3 combines with J gene TRBJ2-7; the D is unclear. The CDR3 bases are TGTGCCATCAGTGAGTCGTTAGTATTACGAGGACCGTTTGTATACGAGCAGTACTTC. Translated, it gives CAISESLVLRGPFVYEQYF.